These 24 T cell receptor beta chains share one sample of origin, sequenced in a study of glioma-infiltrating T cells. Using RNA template, CDR3s of TCR alpha and beta were amplified with iRepertoire arm-PCR. MiXCR was run by TCRdb on the multiplex PCR reads, yielding one entry per CDR3 protein. The profile shows approximately 110,000 distinct CDR3 sequences, 25% to 30% of them singletons. The sequencing sample was made of glioma tissue, nonneoplastic brain tissue, or PBMCs (not recorded which). These TCRs come from a human donor with low-grade glioma or glioblastoma, undergoing nonglioma brain surgery, or in good health (not recorded which).

Remarks on this clonotype: Given a much more abundant clone one base away, this may be a read error. The V gene is TRBV6-5, the J gene TRBJ2-7; TRBD2 aligns across 8 bases. From germline, CDR1 is MNHEY and CDR2 SVGAGI. This CDR3 has 16 residues. CDR3 amino acids: CASSYRAGVSSYELYF. In DNA form, the CDR3 reads TGTGCCAGCAGTTACCGAGCGGGGGTGAGCTCCTACGAGCTGTACTTC.

This clonotype appeared many times. The V gene is TRBV5-1, the J gene TRBJ2-1, with TRBD1 matching 7 bases. The CDR3 extends over 15 amino acids. Trimming cost V 0 bases and J 6 bases; bases outside gene matches: 6. CDR1 is SGHRS, CDR2 YFSETQ, per germline. The chain's CDR3 is CASSLAPGQLNEQFF. The CDR3 DNA sequence: TGCGCCAGCAGCTTGGCCCCGGGACAGCTCAATGAGCAGTTCTTC.

This clonotype was counted at least ten times. The rearrangement links TRBV4-3 to TRBJ2-3, with 13 bases that match TRBD2. CDR1 is LGHNA, CDR2 YSLEER, per germline. The CDR3 is 19 residues long. V lost 0 bases and J lost 0; bases outside the gene matches: 6. The CDR3 region has the DNA TGCGCCAGCAGCCAAGATCAGGGACTAGCGGGGTATAGCACAGATACGCAGTATTTT. As protein: CASSQDQGLAGYSTDTQYF.

The V and J genes are TRBV6-2 or TRBV6-3 and TRBJ2-1; 11 nucleotides agree with TRBD2. CDR1 is MNHEY, CDR2 SVGEGT, per germline. J gave up 8 bases and V 6 bases, and 6 bases lay outside the gene matches. The CDR3 consists of 14 residues. The CDR3, as DNA: TGTGCCAGCAGCCGACTAGCGGGAAGCGATGAGCAGTTCTTC. Translated: CASSRLAGSDEQFF.

Turning to this clonotype: The junction does not match germline at one end; this may be a read error. The chain couples TRBV6-4 to TRBJ2-1, with D perhaps TRBD2 (6 bases). Looked up from germline, CDR1 is MRHNA and CDR2 is SNTAGT. This CDR3 is built from 17 residues. CDR3: CASIDPTQLGLHNEQFF. The DNA for the CDR3 is TGTGCCAGCATTGACCCTACTCAGCTGGGACTCCACAATGAGCAGTTCTTC.

With respect to this clonotype: With a much larger clone just one base away, this may be a read error. This rearrangement joins TRBV29-1 to TRBJ2-7; D unclear. V was clipped by 5 bases and J by 2 bases, with 19 bases between them. Germline-derived CDR1 and CDR2 are SQVTM and ANQGSEA. The CDR3 has 15 amino acids. The CDR3 DNA reads as TGCAGCGTTCTCAAACTCCGTTATAGCCCCTACGAGCAGTACTTC. This encodes CSVLKLRYSPYEQYF.

This clonotype was seen many times. The CDR3 nucleotides are TGTGCCAGCAGTTCTCCGGGGACAGGAACTTATGGCTACACCTTC. Translated, it gives CASSSPGTGTYGYTF. The genes are TRBV28 and TRBJ1-2, with TRBD1 identical over 8 bases. Germline CDR1 reads MDHEN; CDR2 reads SYDVKM. CDR3 size: 15 residues. Trimming at V came to 4 bases and at J to 5 bases, leaving 9 bases not matched to a gene.

This clonotype came up many times. A junction end diverges from the germline sequence, so it may reflect a read error. The rearrangement joins TRBV20-1 to TRBJ2-5, with 10 bases aligning to TRBD1. The CDR3 loop spans 15 amino acids. Germline V lookup: CDR1 DFQATT, CDR2 SNEGSKA (reference sequence). The CDR3 loop reads CSAAGTGVDQETQYF. In nucleotides, the CDR3 is TGCAGTGCAGCAGGGACAGGGGTGGACCAGGAGACCCAGTACTTC.

V gene TRBV4-1 combines with J gene TRBJ2-3; D perhaps matches TRBD1 (6 bases). Germline V lookup: CDR1 MGHRA, CDR2 YSYEKL. CDR3 length: 16 residues. V lost 1 base and J lost 3, with 14 bases in between. As DNA, the CDR3 is TGCGCCAGCAGCCAAGCCTACAGGGAAGGAACAGATACGCAGTATTTT. This gives the protein CASSQAYREGTDTQYF.

The chain links TRBV27 to TRBJ1-5; perhaps TRBD1 as D (5 bases). This CDR3 is built from 13 residues. V lost 10 bases to trimming and J lost 0 bases, with 10 bases between them. Germline values: CDR1 MNHEY, CDR2 SMNVEV (reference sequence). CDR3 coding DNA: TGTGCCACCGAAGACAGTAGCAATCAGCCCCAGCATTTT. Translated, it gives CATEDSSNQPQHF.

In its sample, this clonotype was seen a few times. The chain couples TRBV2 to TRBJ1-2; D is undetermined. Germline CDR1 is SNHLY and CDR2 is FYNNEI. The germline V and J ends were trimmed by 6 bases and 0 bases, with 8 bases remaining between them. This CDR3 comprises 13 residues. For the CDR3, the DNA is TGTGCCAGCAGCCTACGTTCTAACTATGGCTACACCTTC. Translation gives CASSLRSNYGYTF.

The CDR3, as DNA: TGTGCCAGCAGCCCCGGAGGTGGGACTAGGCAAGAGACCCAGTACTTC. Translated, it gives CASSPGGGTRQETQYF. The chain is built from TRBV5-5 and TRBJ2-5, with 8 bases that match TRBD2. CDR1 and CDR2 (germline): SGHKS, YYEKEE (reference sequence). The CDR3 length is 16 residues. Trimming took 4 bases from V and 2 from J; bases not matched to a gene: 10. The full variable domain, completed using reference TRBV5-5 and TRBJ2-5, is DAGVTQSPTHLIKTRGQQVTLRCSPISGHKSVSWYQQVLGQGPQFIFQYYEKEERGRGNFPDRFSARQFPNYSSELNVNALLLGDSALYLCASSPGGGTRQETQYFGPGTRLLVL.

This clonotype was counted many times. The chain has TRBV2 and TRBJ1-2, with a weak D call TRBD1 (5 bases). V dropped 6 bases and J dropped 2 bases, with 13 bases sitting between them. This CDR3 comprises 14 residues. Per germline, CDR1 SNHLY and CDR2 FYNNEI. DNA of the CDR3: TGTGCCAGCAGGCCTCCAGGGAGGAACTATGGCTACACCTTC. It is translated as CASRPPGRNYGYTF.

About this clonotype itself: Just one base apart from a much larger clone, this may be a read error. CDR3 in amino acids: CASSRDPFNEQFF. The CDR3 DNA reads TGTGCCAGCAGCAGGGACCCCTTCAATGAGCAGTTCTTC. The chain recombines TRBV3-1 with TRBJ2-1; D tentatively reads TRBD1 or TRBD2 (5 bases each). With 5 bases removed from V and 6 bases from J, the gap between germline ends came to 11 bases. The germline CDR1 and CDR2 sequences are LGHDT and YNNKEL (reference sequence). The CDR3 is 13 amino acids.

This clonotype has ten or more counts. V gene TRBV20-1 combines with J gene TRBJ2-7; 9 positions match TRBD1. CDR1 DFQATT and CDR2 SNEGSKA come from the germline V gene (reference sequence). Trimming removed 0 bases from V and 4 bases from J; junction bases left unmatched: 7. This CDR3 has 15 amino acids. DNA of the CDR3: TGCAGTGCTAGAGATCGGACAGGGGCTTGGTACGAGCAGTACTTC. It encodes CSARDRTGAWYEQYF.

This clonotype was counted many times. This chain links TRBV20-1 with TRBJ1-2, with D perhaps matching TRBD1 (5 bases). The CDR3 contains 14 residues. The germline CDR1 and CDR2 sequences are DFQATT and SNEGSKA (reference sequence). V lost 6 bases, J lost 5 bases, and 19 bases lay in between. The CDR3 DNA reads TGCAGTGCCCTCACCGGGACCGGGGAATATGGCTACACCTTC. Protein product: CSALTGTGEYGYTF.

This clonotype has a count of ten or more. This sequence joins TRBV27 and TRBJ2-5, with 10 bases aligning to TRBD1. The CDR3 runs 15 residues. The germline gives CDR1 MNHEY, CDR2 SMNVEV (reference sequence). V trimming: 6 bases; J trimming: 5 bases; junction bases outside the gene matches: 9. The CDR3 protein is CASRGGQGSQETQYF. DNA of the CDR3: TGTGCCAGCAGGGGGGGACAGGGGAGTCAGGAGACCCAGTACTTC.

As regards this clonotype: As the CDR3 is not closed by the conserved phenylalanine or tryptophan, this likely results from a read error. This rearrangement joins TRBV7-8 to TRBJ2-3, with 8 bases fitting TRBD1. Per germline, CDR1 SGHVS and CDR2 FQNEAQ. The trim removed 9 bases at V and 6 bases at J, leaving 11 bases unmatched. The CDR3 spans 14 residues. The CDR3: CASKTGGYGDTQYS. Written as DNA, the CDR3 is TGTGCCAGTAAAACAGGGGGTTACGGGGATACGCAGTATTCT.

V is TRBV11-2 and J is TRBJ2-1; 9 nucleotides match TRBD1. Germline V gene lookup returns CDR1 SGHAT and CDR2 FQNNGV. Trimming took 5 bases from V and 4 from J; bases not matched to a gene: 6. The CDR3 runs to 15 residues. CDR3 protein: CASSPRDREYNEQFF. The CDR3, as DNA: TGTGCCAGCAGCCCCCGGGACAGGGAATACAATGAGCAGTTCTTC.

This clonotype was recorded many times. This chain joins TRBV20-1 and TRBJ2-1, with D perhaps TRBD2 (6 bases). This CDR3 spans 14 amino acids. Germline CDR1 DFQATT, CDR2 SNEGSKA (reference sequence). The V and J ends lost 3 bases and 2 bases respectively, with 11 bases between them. For the CDR3, the DNA is TGCAGTGCTAGTGGGGGGAATACCTACAATGAGCAGTTCTTC. Protein: CSASGGNTYNEQFF.

In the case of this clonotype: A read error is possible here, since a much larger clone lies one base away. This chain joins TRBV7-6 and TRBJ2-1, with a possible D match to TRBD2 (7 bases). The DNA end favors TRBJ2-7, so the J call may be wrong. Germline values: CDR1 SGHVS, CDR2 FNYEAQ. The CDR3 is made up of 15 amino acids. The CDR3 DNA follows: TGTGCCAGCAGCTTAGGCTCTCCAGGGGAGGGCGAGCAGTACTTC. Protein product: CASSLGSPGEGEQYF.

This clonotype appeared many times. This chain uses TRBV7-9 with TRBJ2-1, with 7 bases identical to TRBD1. CDR3 length: 14 residues. With 4 bases clipped from V and 3 bases from J, the junction kept 3 bases outside the gene matches. Germline values: CDR1 SEHNR, CDR2 FQNEAQ (reference sequence). Here the CDR3 DNA reads TGTGCCAGCAGCTCAGGACAGGACTACAATGAGCAGTTCTTC. Translated: CASSSGQDYNEQFF.

This chain links TRBV28 with TRBJ2-7; D gene unclear. This CDR3 comprises 13 residues. CDR1 and CDR2 (germline): MDHEN, SYDVKM. V lost 10 bases to trimming and J lost 3 bases, with 16 bases between them. CDR3 sequence (DNA): TGTGCCATCGTGGGGTCCTACTACTACGAGCAGTACTTC. It is translated as CAIVGSYYYEQYF. Full variable domain (missing parts from reference TRBV28 and TRBJ2-7): DVKVTQSSRYLVKRTGEKVFLECVQDMDHENMFWYRQDPGLGLRLIYFSYDVKMKEKGDIPEGYSVSREKKERFSLILESASTNQTSMYLCAIVGSYYYEQYFGPGTRLTVT.

The CDR3 is CASSSGQGFSSYNEQFF. In DNA form, the CDR3 reads TGCGCCAGCAGCTCCGGACAGGGCTTTAGCTCCTACAATGAGCAGTTCTTC. The J gene is TRBJ2-1, the V gene TRBV5-1; TRBD1 agrees at 8 bases. CDR1 SGHRS and CDR2 YFSETQ come from the germline V gene. V was pared by 3 bases and J by 0 bases, with 8 bases of the junction left unmatched. The CDR3 has 17 residues.